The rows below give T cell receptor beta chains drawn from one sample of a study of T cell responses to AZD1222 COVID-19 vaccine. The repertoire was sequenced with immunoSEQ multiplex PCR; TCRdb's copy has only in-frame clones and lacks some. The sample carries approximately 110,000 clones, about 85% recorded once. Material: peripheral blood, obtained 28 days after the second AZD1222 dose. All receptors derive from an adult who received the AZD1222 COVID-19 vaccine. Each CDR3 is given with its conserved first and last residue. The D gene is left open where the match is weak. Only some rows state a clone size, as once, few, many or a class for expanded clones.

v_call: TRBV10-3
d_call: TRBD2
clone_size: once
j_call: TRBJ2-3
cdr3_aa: CAISEAGDTDTQYF
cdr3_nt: TGTGCCATCAGTGAAGCGGGAGACACAGATACGCAGTATTTT

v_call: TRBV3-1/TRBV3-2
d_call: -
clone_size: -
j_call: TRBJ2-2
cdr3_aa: CASSQGSAGELFF
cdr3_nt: TGTGCCAGCAGCCAAGGTAGTGCCGGGGAGCTGTTTTTT

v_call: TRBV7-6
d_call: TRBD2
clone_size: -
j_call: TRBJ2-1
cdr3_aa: CASSLATGGRNEQFF
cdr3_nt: TGTGCCAGCAGCTTAGCGACGGGAGGTCGTAATGAGCAGTTCTTC

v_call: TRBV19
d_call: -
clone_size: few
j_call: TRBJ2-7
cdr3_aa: CASSMGVGGLSYEQYF
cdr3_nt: TGTGCCAGTAGTATGGGGGTTGGAGGTCTCAGCTACGAGCAGTACTTC

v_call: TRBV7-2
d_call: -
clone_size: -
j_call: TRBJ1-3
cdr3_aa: CASSLFGKALSSGNTIYF
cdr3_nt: TGTGCCAGCAGCTTATTCGGGAAGGCATTGAGCTCTGGAAACACCATATATTTT

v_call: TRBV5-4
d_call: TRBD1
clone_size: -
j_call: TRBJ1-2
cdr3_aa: CASSTRQGNYGYTF
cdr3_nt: TGTGCCAGCAGCACCCGACAGGGGAACTATGGCTACACCTTC

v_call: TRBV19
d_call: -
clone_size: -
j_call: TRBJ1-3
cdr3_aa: CASSMGNTIYF
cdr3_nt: TGTGCCAGTAGTATGGGAAACACCATATATTTT

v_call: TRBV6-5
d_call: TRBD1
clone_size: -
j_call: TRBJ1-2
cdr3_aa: CASSSGDRGSDGYTF
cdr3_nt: TGTGCCAGCAGTTCCGGGGACAGGGGTTCGGATGGCTACACCTTC

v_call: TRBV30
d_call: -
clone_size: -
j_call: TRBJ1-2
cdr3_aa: CAWSSGRYYGYTF
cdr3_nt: TGTGCCTGGAGTTCGGGACGGTACTATGGCTACACCTTC

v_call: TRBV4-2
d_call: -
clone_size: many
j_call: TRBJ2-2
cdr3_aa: CASSHPGLNTGELFF
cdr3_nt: TGTGCCAGCAGCCATCCGGGGCTAAACACCGGGGAGCTGTTTTTT

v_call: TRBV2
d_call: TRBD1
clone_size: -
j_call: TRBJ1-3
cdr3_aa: CASSRTGSGNTIYF
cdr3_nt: TGTGCCAGCAGTAGGACAGGGTCTGGAAACACCATATATTTT

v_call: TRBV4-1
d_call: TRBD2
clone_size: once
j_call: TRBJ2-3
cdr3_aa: CASSRISGSIDTQYF
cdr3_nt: TGCGCCAGCAGCCGAATAAGCGGGAGCATAGATACGCAGTATTTT

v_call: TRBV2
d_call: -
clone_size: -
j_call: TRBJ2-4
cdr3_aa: CASNEPGEAKNIQYF
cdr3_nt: TGTGCCAGCAATGAACCAGGAGAAGCCAAAAACATTCAGTACTTC

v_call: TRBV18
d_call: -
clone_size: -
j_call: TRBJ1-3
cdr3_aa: CASSPFDAASSGNTIYF
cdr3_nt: TGTGCCAGCTCACCATTCGATGCGGCGAGCTCTGGAAACACCATATATTTT

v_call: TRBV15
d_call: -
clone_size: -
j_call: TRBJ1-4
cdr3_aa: CATKDSLDEKLFF
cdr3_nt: TGTGCCACCAAGGACAGCTTAGATGAAAAACTGTTTTTT

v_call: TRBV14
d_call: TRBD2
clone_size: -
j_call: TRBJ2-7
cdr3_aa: CASSHVAGPSYEQYF
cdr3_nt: TGTGCCAGCAGCCACGTAGCGGGACCCAGCTACGAGCAGTACTTC

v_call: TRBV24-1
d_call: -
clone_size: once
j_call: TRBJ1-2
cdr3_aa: CATSDPGTGKNYGYTF
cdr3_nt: TGTGCCACCAGTGACCCGGGCACAGGGAAAAACTATGGCTACACCTTC

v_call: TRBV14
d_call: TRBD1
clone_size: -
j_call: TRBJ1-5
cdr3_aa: CASSQGDRASNQPQHF
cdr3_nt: TGTGCCAGCAGCCAAGGGGACAGGGCTAGCAATCAGCCCCAGCATTTT

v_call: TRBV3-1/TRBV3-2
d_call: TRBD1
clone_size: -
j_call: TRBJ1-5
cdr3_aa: CASSLDRAIQPQHF
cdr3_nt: TGTGCCAGCAGCCTGGACAGGGCTATTCAGCCCCAGCATTTT

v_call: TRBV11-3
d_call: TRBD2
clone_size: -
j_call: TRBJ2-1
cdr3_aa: CASSTGTGGSNEQFF
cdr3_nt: TGTGCCAGCAGCACAGGAACGGGAGGCTCTAATGAGCAGTTCTTC

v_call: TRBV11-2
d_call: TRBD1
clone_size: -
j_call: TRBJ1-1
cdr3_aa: CASSAGQGWNTEAFF
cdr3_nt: TGTGCCAGCAGCGCTGGACAGGGATGGAACACTGAAGCTTTCTTT

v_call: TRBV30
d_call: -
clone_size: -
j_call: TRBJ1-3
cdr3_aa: CAWSVDRHSGNTIYF
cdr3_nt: TGTGCCTGGAGTGTCGACAGGCACTCTGGAAACACCATATATTTT

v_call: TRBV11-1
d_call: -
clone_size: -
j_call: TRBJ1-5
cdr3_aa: CASSLGENQPQHF
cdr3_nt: TGTGCCAGCAGCTTAGGGGAAAATCAGCCCCAGCATTTT

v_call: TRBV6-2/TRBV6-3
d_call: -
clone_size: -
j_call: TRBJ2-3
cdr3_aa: CASSYSSSTDTQYF
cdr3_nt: TGTGCCAGCAGTTACTCGAGTAGCACAGATACGCAGTATTTT

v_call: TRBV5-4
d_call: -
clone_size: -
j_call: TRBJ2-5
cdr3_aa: CASSLEARQETQYF
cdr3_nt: TGTGCCAGCAGCTTGGAGGCTCGGCAAGAGACCCAGTACTTC

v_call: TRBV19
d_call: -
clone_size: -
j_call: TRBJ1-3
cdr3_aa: CASSMGGAGNTIYF
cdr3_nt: TGTGCCAGTAGTATGGGAGGGGCTGGAAACACCATATATTTT

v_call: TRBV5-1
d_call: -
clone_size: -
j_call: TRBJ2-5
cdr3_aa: CASRVSSRVETQYF
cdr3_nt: TGCGCCAGCAGAGTCAGTTCGAGGGTAGAGACCCAGTACTTC

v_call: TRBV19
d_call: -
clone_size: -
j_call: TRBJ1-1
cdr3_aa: CASRNRESNTEAFF
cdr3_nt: TGTGCCAGTAGAAACAGGGAGTCGAACACTGAAGCTTTCTTT

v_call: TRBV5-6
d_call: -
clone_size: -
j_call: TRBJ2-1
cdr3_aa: CASSASPLVEQFF
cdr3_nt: TGTGCCAGCAGCGCCTCTCCCCTGGTGGAGCAGTTCTTC

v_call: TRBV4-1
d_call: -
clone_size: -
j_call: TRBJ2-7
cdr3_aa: CASSQGLRLYEQYF
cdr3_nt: TGCGCCAGCAGCCAAGGACTGCGGCTCTACGAGCAGTACTTC

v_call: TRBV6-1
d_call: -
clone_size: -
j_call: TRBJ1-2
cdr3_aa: CASSAKGGPLYGYTF
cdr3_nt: TGTGCCAGCAGTGCCAAAGGGGGTCCCCTCTATGGCTACACCTTC

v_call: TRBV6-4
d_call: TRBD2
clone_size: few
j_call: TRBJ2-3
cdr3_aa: CASSEAGGTDTQYF
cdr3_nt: TGTGCCAGCAGTGAAGCGGGAGGCACAGATACGCAGTATTTT

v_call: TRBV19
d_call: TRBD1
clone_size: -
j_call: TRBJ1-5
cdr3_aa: CASTTSGTGGNQPQHF
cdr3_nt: TGTGCCAGTACCACCTCCGGGACAGGGGGCAATCAGCCCCAGCATTTT

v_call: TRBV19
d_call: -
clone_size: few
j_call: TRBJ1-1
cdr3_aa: CASSKRDARSAEAFF
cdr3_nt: TGTGCCAGTAGTAAACGGGATGCACGCTCTGCTGAAGCTTTCTTT

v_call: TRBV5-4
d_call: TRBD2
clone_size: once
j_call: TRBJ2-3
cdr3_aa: CASSSGGRQSITDTQYF
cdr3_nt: TGTGCCAGCAGCTCGGGCGGGAGACAGAGTATCACAGATACGCAGTATTTT

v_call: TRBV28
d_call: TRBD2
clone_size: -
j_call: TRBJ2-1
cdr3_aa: CAGAWREGNNEQFF
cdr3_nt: TGTGCCGGGGCTTGGCGGGAGGGTAACAATGAGCAGTTCTTC

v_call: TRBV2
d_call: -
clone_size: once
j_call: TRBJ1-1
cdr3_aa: CASSDSIEAFF
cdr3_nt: TGTGCCAGCAGTGATAGCATCGAAGCTTTCTTT

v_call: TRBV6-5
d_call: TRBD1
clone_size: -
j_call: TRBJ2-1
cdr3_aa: CASRRGQGYNEQFF
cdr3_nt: TGTGCCAGCAGAAGGGGACAGGGATACAATGAGCAGTTCTTC

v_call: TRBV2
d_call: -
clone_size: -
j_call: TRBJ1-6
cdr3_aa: CASRTGTQDNSPLHF
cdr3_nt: TGTGCCAGCAGGACCGGGACACAAGATAATTCACCCCTCCACTTT

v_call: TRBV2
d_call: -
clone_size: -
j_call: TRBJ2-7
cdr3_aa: CASSDLRQNYEQYF
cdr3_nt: TGTGCCAGCAGTGATTTACGGCAAAACTACGAGCAGTACTTC

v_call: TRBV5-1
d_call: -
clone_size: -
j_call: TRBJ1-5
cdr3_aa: CASSLGGRDGNQPQHF
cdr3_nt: TGCGCCAGCAGCTTGGGAGGAAGGGACGGCAATCAGCCCCAGCATTTT

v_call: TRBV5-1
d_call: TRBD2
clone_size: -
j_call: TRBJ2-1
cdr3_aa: CASSVTSGSYNEQFF
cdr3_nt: TGCGCCAGCAGTGTGACTAGCGGGAGCTACAATGAGCAGTTCTTC

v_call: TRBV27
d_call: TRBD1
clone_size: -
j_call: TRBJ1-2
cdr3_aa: CASSSPGQHYGYTF
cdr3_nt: TGTGCCAGCAGTTCACCGGGACAGCACTATGGCTACACCTTC

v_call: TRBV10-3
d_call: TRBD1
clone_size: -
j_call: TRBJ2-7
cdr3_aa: CAATPGTASYEQYF
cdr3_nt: TGTGCCGCCACTCCCGGGACAGCCTCCTACGAGCAGTACTTC

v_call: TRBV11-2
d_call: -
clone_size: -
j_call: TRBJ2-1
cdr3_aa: CASSLNRNNEQFF
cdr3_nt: TGTGCCAGCAGCTTAAACAGAAACAATGAGCAGTTCTTC

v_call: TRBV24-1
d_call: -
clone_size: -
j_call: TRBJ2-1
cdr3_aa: CATSKQQGFSYNEQFF
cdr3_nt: TGTGCCACCTCAAAGCAACAGGGTTTCTCCTACAATGAGCAGTTCTTC

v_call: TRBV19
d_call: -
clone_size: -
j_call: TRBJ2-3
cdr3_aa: CASSISNTQYF
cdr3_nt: TGTGCCAGTAGTATCAGCAATACGCAGTATTTT

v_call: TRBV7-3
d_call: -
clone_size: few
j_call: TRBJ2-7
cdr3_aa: CASSLTSSYEQYF
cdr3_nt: TGTGCCAGCAGCTTAACGAGTTCATACGAGCAGTACTTC

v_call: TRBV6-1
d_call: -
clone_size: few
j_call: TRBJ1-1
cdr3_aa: CASSEALRGAQAFF
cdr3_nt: TGTGCCAGCAGTGAAGCGCTCCGGGGGGCGCAAGCTTTCTTT